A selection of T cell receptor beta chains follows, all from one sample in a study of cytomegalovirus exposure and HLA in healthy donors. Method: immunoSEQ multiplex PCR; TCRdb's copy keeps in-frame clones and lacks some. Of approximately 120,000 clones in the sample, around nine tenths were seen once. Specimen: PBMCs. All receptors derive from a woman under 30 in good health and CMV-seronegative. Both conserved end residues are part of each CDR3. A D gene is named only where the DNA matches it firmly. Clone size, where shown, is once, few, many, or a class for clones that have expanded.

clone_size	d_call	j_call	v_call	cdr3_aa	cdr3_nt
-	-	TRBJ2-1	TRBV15	CATRTDRKSYNEQFF	TGTGCCACCAGGACCGACAGGAAGTCCTACAATGAGCAGTTCTTC
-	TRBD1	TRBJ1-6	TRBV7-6	CASSLADRGYNSPLHF	TGTGCCAGCAGCTTAGCGGACAGGGGATATAATTCACCCCTCCACTTT
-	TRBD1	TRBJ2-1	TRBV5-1	CASSLGLTGGAYNEQFF	TGCGCCAGCAGCTTGGGCCTAACAGGGGGCGCCTACAATGAGCAGTTCTTC
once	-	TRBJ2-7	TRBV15	CATSRVGSSYEQYF	TGTGCCACCAGCAGAGTAGGGAGCTCCTACGAGCAGTACTTC
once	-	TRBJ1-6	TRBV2	CASRKTGVNSPLHF	TGTGCCAGCAGAAAGACAGGTGTTAATTCACCCCTCCACTTT
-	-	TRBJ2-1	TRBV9	CASSGTNALNEQFF	TGTGCCAGCAGCGGGACTAACGCATTAAATGAGCAGTTCTTC
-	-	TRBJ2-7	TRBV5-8	CASSPHPGKTYEQYF	TGTGCCAGCAGCCCCCACCCCGGGAAGACTTACGAGCAGTACTTC
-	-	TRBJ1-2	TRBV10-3	CAIRPQGLDGYTF	TGTGCCATCAGGCCACAGGGCCTCGATGGCTACACCTTC
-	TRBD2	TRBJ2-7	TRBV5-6	CASIKTSGPTYEQYF	TGTGCCAGCATCAAGACTAGCGGGCCTACCTACGAGCAGTACTTC
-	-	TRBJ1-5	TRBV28	CASSLVTHSQPQHF	TGTGCCAGCAGTTTAGTGACACATAGTCAGCCCCAGCATTTT
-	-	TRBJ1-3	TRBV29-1	CSVEDDSSGNTIYF	TGCAGCGTTGAAGATGACAGCTCTGGAAACACCATATATTTT
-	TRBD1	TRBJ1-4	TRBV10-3	CAISERGLEKLFF	TGTGCCATCAGTGAGAGGGGGCTTGAAAAACTGTTTTTT
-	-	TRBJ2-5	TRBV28	CASSSHWQETQYF	TGTGCCAGCAGTTCTCACTGGCAAGAGACCCAGTACTTC
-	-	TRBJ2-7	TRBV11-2	CASSLGPLSYEQYF	TGTGCCAGCAGCTTAGGCCCCCTATCGTACGAGCAGTACTTC
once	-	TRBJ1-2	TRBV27	CASRQATTPDLYGYTF	TGTGCCAGTCGCCAGGCAACCACCCCGGATCTCTATGGCTACACCTTC
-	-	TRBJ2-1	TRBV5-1	CASSLSEGNEQFF	TGCGCCAGCAGCTTGTCGGAGGGCAATGAGCAGTTCTTC
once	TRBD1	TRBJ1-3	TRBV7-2	CASSTHGTGAGNTIYF	TGTGCCAGCAGCACCCACGGGACAGGGGCTGGAAACACCATATATTTT
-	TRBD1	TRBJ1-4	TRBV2	CASSDDRGNEKLFF	TGTGCCAGCAGTGACGACAGGGGTAATGAAAAACTGTTTTTT
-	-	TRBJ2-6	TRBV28	CASSLRSNVLTF	TGTGCCAGCAGTTTACGGTCCAACGTCCTGACTTTC
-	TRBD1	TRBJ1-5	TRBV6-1	CASSETRQGSYQPQHF	TGTGCCAGCAGTGAGACACGACAGGGAAGCTATCAGCCCCAGCATTTT
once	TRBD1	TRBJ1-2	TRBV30	CAWSRYQPPQGAITF	TGTGCCTGGAGCCGGTACCAACCCCCCCAGGGGGCAATCACCTTC
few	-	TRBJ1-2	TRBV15	CATSGKGPNYGYTF	TGTGCCACCAGCGGAAAGGGGCCTAACTATGGCTACACCTTC
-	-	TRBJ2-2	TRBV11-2	CASSLDTGAGELFF	TGTGCCAGCAGCTTAGATACGGGGGCCGGGGAGCTGTTTTTT
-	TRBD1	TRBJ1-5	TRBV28	CASSLPGWENRDSSMEPQHF	TGTGCCAGCAGTTTACCGGGGTGGGAGAACCGGGACAGTTCCATGGAGCCCCAGCATTTT
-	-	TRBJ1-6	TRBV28	CASKSGTASPLHF	TGTGCCAGCAAGTCAGGGACTGCTTCACCCCTCCACTTT
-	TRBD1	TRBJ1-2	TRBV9	CASSTPQGEGNYGYTF	TGTGCCAGCAGCACCCCACAGGGGGAGGGTAACTATGGCTACACCTTC
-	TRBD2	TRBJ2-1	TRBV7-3	CASSFIRGDNEQFF	TGTGCCAGCAGCTTTATCCGGGGGGACAATGAGCAGTTCTTC
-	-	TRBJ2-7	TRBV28	CASSFEGTPYEQYF	TGTGCCAGCAGTTTTGAGGGAACCCCCTACGAGCAGTACTTC
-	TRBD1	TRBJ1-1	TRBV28	CASRPRQGWTEAFF	TGTGCCAGCAGGCCCAGACAGGGTTGGACTGAAGCTTTCTTT
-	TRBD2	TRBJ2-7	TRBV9	CASSVSGGPGEQYF	TGTGCCAGCAGCGTGTCGGGGGGGCCGGGCGAGCAGTACTTC
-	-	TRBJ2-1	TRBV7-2	CASSLRRAQEPYNEQFF	TGTGCCAGCAGCTTAAGGCGGGCGCAGGAACCGTACAATGAGCAGTTCTTC
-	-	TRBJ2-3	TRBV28	CASRTPSNPTDTQYF	TGTGCCAGCAGGACCCCTAGCAACCCCACAGATACGCAGTATTTT
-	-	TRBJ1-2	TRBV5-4	CASSLGGQGNYGYTF	TGTGCCAGCAGCTTGGGGGGCCAAGGGAACTATGGCTACACCTTC
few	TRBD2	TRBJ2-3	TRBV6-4	CASSGGGLAGGDTQYF	TGTGCCAGCAGTGGTGGAGGACTAGCGGGAGGTGATACGCAGTATTTT
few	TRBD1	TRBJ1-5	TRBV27	CASSGTGDQPQHF	TGTGCCAGCAGTGGGACAGGTGATCAGCCCCAGCATTTT
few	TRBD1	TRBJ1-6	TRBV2	CASSPLWTGLSPLHF	TGTGCCAGCAGCCCTTTATGGACAGGGCTTTCACCCCTCCACTTT